This entry lists 24 T cell receptor beta chains sequenced from one sample in a study of T cell responses to AZD1222 COVID-19 vaccine. The table came from immunoSEQ multiplex PCR; TCRdb's copy has only in-frame clones and leaves some out. The sample yields approximately 140,000 clones, around 90% seen once. The sample consisted of peripheral blood, taken on day 0 of AZD1222 vaccination. All receptors derive from an adult in good health.

This sequence joins TRBV19 and TRBJ1-2; 7 positions agree with TRBD1. The length of the CDR3 is 13 residues. V was pared by 3 bases and J by 4 bases, with 2 bases of the junction left unmatched. The germline V gene encodes CDR1 LNHDA and CDR2 SQIVND (reference sequence). The DNA of the CDR3 is TGTGCCAGTAGTATCCGGGACAGCTATGGCTACACCTTC. Amino acid sequence: CASSIRDSYGYTF.

This sequence joins TRBV16 and TRBJ1-2, with D perhaps TRBD1 (6 bases). Per germline, CDR1 KGHSY and CDR2 FQNENV. The V gene lost 4 bases and the J gene lost 2 bases, with 17 bases spanning the gap. The CDR3 has 16 residues. The CDR3 DNA reads TGTGCCAGCAGCCCGAAGATGGGGGCGAAGAACTATGGCTACACCTTC. Encoded protein: CASSPKMGAKNYGYTF.

This chain uses TRBV27 with TRBJ2-4, with 7 nucleotides matching TRBD1. The CDR3 contains 15 residues. V shed 8 bases and J 7 bases; nucleotides not matched to a gene: 14. Germline lookup yields CDR1 MNHEY and CDR2 SMNVEV (reference sequence). The CDR3 region is CASGYTGTEVNIQYF. For the CDR3, the DNA is TGTGCCAGCGGGTACACCGGGACAGAAGTGAACATTCAGTACTTC.

This sequence joins TRBV6-2 or TRBV6-3 and TRBJ1-1; no reliable D call. With 0 bases removed from V and 4 bases from J, the gap between germline ends came to 9 bases. Germline CDR1 and CDR2: MNHEY and SVGEGT. This CDR3 region has 14 residues. CDR3 in DNA: TGTGCCAGCAGTTACTCTGGACCCCTCACTGAAGCTTTCTTT. Its protein product is CASSYSGPLTEAFF.

This chain links TRBV11-1 with TRBJ2-2; no reliable D call. V lost 0 bases and J 6 bases, leaving 17 bases between the germline ends. CDR1 and CDR2 (germline): SGHAT, FQDESV (reference sequence). This CDR3 contains 17 residues. The CDR3 nucleotides read TGTGCCAGCAGCTTAGCCCGCAGCAGGTTTTGGGCCGGGGAGCTGTTTTTT. Translation: CASSLARSRFWAGELFF.

The chain joins TRBV23-1 to TRBJ1-2, with D perhaps TRBD1 (5 bases). TRBV23-1 is filed as an ORF, its function uncertain. CDR3 length equals 12 residues. V shed 4 bases and J shed 6 bases, with 9 bases lying between them. The CDR3 spells CASSRGRDGYTF. CDR3 in DNA: TGCGCCAGCAGTCGGGGCAGGGATGGCTACACCTTC.

J is TRBJ2-7 and V is TRBV6-5; D gene ambiguous. Germline CDR1 reads MNHEY; CDR2 reads SVGAGI. The CDR3 length is 14 residues. With 8 bases removed from V and 0 bases from J, the gap between germline ends came to 14 bases. The CDR3 DNA follows: TGTGCCAGCGGATCCAAAGAGAGCTCCTACGAGCAGTACTTC. It is translated as CASGSKESSYEQYF.

This rearrangement joins TRBV6-2 or TRBV6-3 to TRBJ1-6; no firm D call. The CDR3 is made up of 14 amino acids. The germline gives CDR1 MNHEY, CDR2 SVGEGT. V lost 2 bases and J 8 bases, leaving 10 bases between the germline ends. The DNA of the CDR3 is TGTGCCAGCAGTTACAGGGTTGATTATTCACCCCTCCACTTT. It translates to CASSYRVDYSPLHF.

V and J are TRBV2 and TRBJ1-2; D unclear. CDR1 is SNHLY, CDR2 FYNNEI, per germline. V was pared by 7 bases and J by 4 bases, with 10 bases between. The CDR3 consists of 12 residues. CDR3 nucleotides: TGTGCCAGCATCTCAGGAGTCTATGGCTACACCTTC. Its translation is CASISGVYGYTF.

This chain uses TRBV11-2 with TRBJ2-1, with TRBD2 matching 8 bases. The CDR3 contains 16 residues. Losses at the gene ends were 0 bases for V and 5 bases for J; bases not matched to a gene: 6. Germline CDR1 and CDR2: SGHAT and FQNNGV. The CDR3 DNA reads as TGTGCCAGCAGCTTAGAGGTAGCGGGGAGGGACAATGAGCAGTTCTTC. The encoded protein is CASSLEVAGRDNEQFF.

The gene calls are TRBV19 and TRBJ2-1, with a tentative D call TRBD2 (6 bases). CDR1 and CDR2 (germline): LNHDA, SQIVND (reference sequence). This CDR3 has 12 residues. The V end lost 7 bases, the J end lost 4 bases, and 8 bases lay between the germline ends. The CDR3 is CASKEGYNEQFF. As DNA, the CDR3 is TGTGCCAGTAAGGAGGGTTACAATGAGCAGTTCTTC.

The count of this clone is one. This chain joins TRBV9 and TRBJ1-5; TRBD1 matches at 8 bases. The V gene's germline CDR1 is SGDLS and CDR2 YYNGEE. The CDR3 consists of 15 residues. V was clipped by 0 bases and J by 7 bases; unmatched bases: 6. Written as DNA, the CDR3 is TGTGCCAGCAGCGTAGGGACAGGGTCAGGACAGCCCCAGCATTTT. Translating it yields CASSVGTGSGQPQHF. Using reference TRBV9 and TRBJ1-5 for the parts outside the CDR3, the full variable domain is DSGVTQTPKHLITATGQRVTLRCSPRSGDLSVYWYQQSLDQGLQFLIQYYNGEERAKGNILERFSAQQFPDLHSELNLSSLELGDSALYFCASSVGTGSGQPQHFGDGTRLSIL.

This clone appeared a single time. The V call is TRBV25-1, the J call TRBJ2-7; either TRBD1 or TRBD2 may fit D (5 bases each). Germline CDR1 is MGHDK and CDR2 is SYGVNS. Deletions cut 2 bases from V and 1 base from J, with 9 bases between. This CDR3 contains 14 residues. The DNA for the CDR3 is TGTGCCAGCAGTGAAGGATGGGGGTCCTACGAGCAGTACTTC. Translated: CASSEGWGSYEQYF.

V and J are TRBV5-5 and TRBJ1-6, with D maybe TRBD1 (6 bases). CDR3 length equals 19 residues. The V end lost 0 bases, the J end lost 10 bases, and 26 bases lay between the germline ends. CDR1 SGHKS and CDR2 YYEKEE come from the germline V gene (reference sequence). The CDR3 loop reads CASSLEFMGGGAQGSPLHF. CDR3 nucleotide sequence: TGTGCCAGCAGCTTGGAATTTATGGGGGGCGGAGCCCAAGGGTCACCCCTCCACTTT.

The chain links TRBV16 to TRBJ2-5; D is undetermined. V lost 3 bases and J lost 3, with 2 bases in between. Germline assignment: CDR1 KGHSY and CDR2 FQNENV. This CDR3 comprises 11 residues. The CDR3 sequence is CASSHKETQYF. The CDR3 coding sequence is TGTGCCAGCAGCCATAAAGAGACCCAGTACTTC.

This clone is a singleton in its sample. The genes are TRBV7-7 and TRBJ2-2; D is possibly TRBD2 (5 bases). CDR1 and CDR2 (germline): SSHAT, FNYEAQ (reference sequence). The CDR3 sequence is 14 residues long. V shed 4 bases and J shed 3 bases, with 9 bases lying between them. The CDR3 region has the DNA TGTGCCAGCAGCTCCGACTATTACACCGGGGAGCTGTTTTTT. It yields the protein CASSSDYYTGELFF.

This chain joins TRBV2 and TRBJ1-5; D may be TRBD1 (6 bases). CDR3 length: 15 amino acids. Trimming took off 3 bases at V and 0 bases at J, with 9 bases between the two ends. Germline assignment: CDR1 SNHLY and CDR2 FYNNEI. The CDR3 protein is CASSEQGYSNQPQHF. CDR3 in DNA: TGTGCCAGCAGTGAGCAGGGGTATAGCAATCAGCCCCAGCATTTT.

The chain employs TRBV10-3 and TRBJ1-1, with 7 bases aligning to TRBD1. The CDR3 contains 14 residues. The germline V gene has CDR1 ENHRY and CDR2 SYGVKD. J gave up 4 bases and V 7 bases, and 9 bases lay outside the gene matches. CDR3 loop: CAITMTGFGTEAFF. CDR3 DNA sequence: TGTGCCATCACCATGACAGGGTTCGGCACTGAAGCTTTCTTT.

The chain couples TRBV19 to TRBJ2-7; TRBD1 matches 7 bases. This CDR3 is 15 amino acids long. Germline V gene sequence: CDR1 LNHDA, CDR2 SQIVND (reference sequence). With V trimmed by 0 bases and J by 3 bases, 5 bases remained unmatched. For the CDR3, the DNA is TGTGCCAGTAGTATAGAGCCCAGGGGGATCTACGAGCAGTACTTC. It translates to CASSIEPRGIYEQYF.

This clone was recorded only once. The V call is TRBV12-3 or TRBV12-4, the J call TRBJ1-1; tentative D call: TRBD1 (5 bases). V lost 3 bases and J lost 9, with 8 bases in between. There are 11 residues in the CDR3. Here the CDR3 reads CASSFTGQAFF. The CDR3 nucleotides are TGTGCCAGCAGTTTCACAGGCCAAGCTTTCTTT.

The V and J genes are TRBV15 and TRBJ2-1, with D perhaps matching TRBD2 (5 bases). There are 13 residues in the CDR3. V was shortened by 5 bases and J by 6 bases, with 11 bases between the two germline ends. Germline assignment: CDR1 LNHNV and CDR2 YYDKDF (reference sequence). The chain's CDR3 is CATSGGLSNEQFF. The CDR3 DNA sequence: TGTGCCACCAGCGGAGGACTCTCCAATGAGCAGTTCTTC. Variable domain in full (rest from reference TRBV15 and TRBJ2-1): DAMVIQNPRYQVTQFGKPVTLSCSQTLNHNVMYWYQQKSSQAPKLLFHYYDKDFNNEADTPDNFQSRRPNTSFCFLDIRSPGLGDTAMYLCATSGGLSNEQFFGPGTRLTVL.

The chain is built from TRBV29-1 and TRBJ1-5, with unresolved D. V was pared by 7 bases and J by 3 bases, with 13 bases between. CDR1 is SQVTM and CDR2 is ANQGSEA in the germline V gene. The CDR3 sequence is 13 residues long. The CDR3 bases are TGCAGCGCTCAAGGGCATAACAATCAGCCCCAGCATTTT. Translation: CSAQGHNNQPQHF.

This chain joins TRBV6-2 or TRBV6-3 and TRBJ1-1; D is unclear. CDR3 length: 13 amino acids. Germline CDR1 is MNHEY and CDR2 is SVGEGT. V lost 0 bases and J lost 11, with 13 bases in between. The CDR3 DNA reads TGTGCCAGCAGTTACTCGGAGAAAGCGGAGGCTTTCTTT. Encoded protein: CASSYSEKAEAFF.

The chain recombines TRBV5-6 with TRBJ2-4; D could derive from TRBD1 or TRBD2 (7 bases each). The V gene lost 4 bases and the J gene lost 8 bases, with 13 bases spanning the gap. CDR1 SGHDT and CDR2 YYEEEE come from the germline V gene. The CDR3 length is 13 residues. CDR3 sequence: CASSTPGGDIQYF. CDR3 sequence (DNA): TGTGCCAGCAGCACCCCAGGGGGGGACATTCAGTACTTC.